The clone carrying this TCR beta chain was counted only a few times. Its cognate antigen is unknown. The sample originates from a study of Graves' ophthalmopathy and Graves' hyperthyroidism. The authors amplified TCR beta CDR3 regions from RNA transcripts. The authors performed first-round RT-PCR with HTBI primers and then a second-round multiplex PCR. Via MiXCR, TCRdb re-called the multiplex PCR reads, giving one row per CDR3 protein. This sample has 620,000 or so distinct CDR3 sequences, with 22% found just once. Regarding the study as a whole: Predictions made by the model for ophthalmopathy progression reached roughly 70% sensitivity and about 72% specificity.

The sample consisted of peripheral blood. The sequence came from a woman under 30 with stable Graves' hyperthyroidism. Some clones in this sample may be carry-over from other donors' samples.

CDR3 residues: CASSSPQGGIDTGELFF. CDR3 DNA: TGTGCCAGCAGCTCCCCCCAAGGGGGCATCGACACCGGGGAGCTGTTTTTT. The rearrangement uses TRBV7-3 and TRBJ2-2; TRBD1 matches at 7 bases. This CDR3 is built from 17 residues. CDR1 and CDR2 from the germline V gene are SGHTA and FQGTGA. The V gene end was trimmed by 4 bases and the J gene end by 3 bases; junction bases not matched to a gene: 11.